What follows are 8 T cell receptor beta chains derived from one specimen sequenced in a study of OX40 agonist ivuxolimab in advanced cancers. The repertoire was sequenced with immunoSEQ multiplex PCR; TCRdb's copy has only in-frame clones and lacks some. The data hold approximately 70,000 clones, with about nine tenths observed a single time. The sample was CD4+ or CD8+ T cells sorted from blood, taken in a trial of the OX40 agonist ivuxolimab. All receptors derive from an adult with an advanced solid tumor such as melanoma, head and neck, liver or kidney cancer.

V and J are TRBV27 and TRBJ1-1, with D perhaps matching TRBD1 (5 bases). The V end lost 5 bases, the J end lost 1 base, and 14 bases lay between the germline ends. The V gene's germline CDR1 is MNHEY and CDR2 SMNVEV (reference sequence). The CDR3 loop spans 15 amino acids. The CDR3, as DNA: TGTGCCAGCAGTAATAGGAACGGACAGAACACTGAAGCTTTCTTT. Protein sequence: CASSNRNGQNTEAFF.

CDR3 nucleotides: TGTGCCAGCAGTGAATTTACGGCCGGTAACCAAGAGACCCAGTACTTC. Protein sequence: CASSEFTAGNQETQYF. V is TRBV6-1 and J is TRBJ2-5; D remains ambiguous. Germline lookup yields CDR1 MNHNS and CDR2 SASEGT. The ends were cut back, 2 bases at V and 0 bases at J, with 13 bases in the middle. The length of the CDR3 is 16 residues.

The chain has TRBV5-1 and TRBJ2-4; no definite D call. The CDR3 has 15 residues. Trimming left V 0 bases short and J 6 bases short, with 13 bases between. Germline V lookup: CDR1 SGHRS, CDR2 YFSETQ. The CDR3 region has the DNA TGCGCCAGCAGCTTGGCACCCTTAGAAGCAAACATTCAGTACTTC. This gives the protein CASSLAPLEANIQYF.

This clone was found once. The V gene is TRBV7-2, the J gene TRBJ2-7; the D is unclear. The germline V gene has CDR1 SGHTA and CDR2 FQGNSA. V was clipped by 3 bases and J by 0 bases, with 6 bases between them. This CDR3 contains 13 residues. The chain's CDR3 is CASSFDSSYEQYF. The CDR3 DNA reads as TGTGCCAGCAGCTTCGATAGCTCCTACGAGCAGTACTTC.

The V and J genes are TRBV5-8 and TRBJ2-5, with 12 bases matching TRBD2. The J segment lost 3 bases and the V segment lost 4 bases, leaving 7 bases of the junction unmatched. The CDR3 length is 16 residues. In germline, CDR1 is SGHTS, CDR2 YDEGEE. CDR3 DNA sequence: TGTGCCAGCAGCGCAAACCGACTAGCGGGGGAAGAGACCCAGTACTTC. Protein: CASSANRLAGEETQYF.

This sequence joins TRBV6-4 and TRBJ2-3, with D perhaps TRBD1 (6 bases). Germline lookup yields CDR1 MRHNA and CDR2 SNTAGT. The CDR3 contains 16 residues. V was trimmed by 2 bases and J by 0 bases, leaving 12 bases between them. The CDR3: CASSDLGQSSTDTQYF. Written as DNA, the CDR3 is TGTGCCAGCAGTGACCTCGGACAGTCTAGCACAGATACGCAGTATTTT.

The chain combines TRBV7-9 with TRBJ2-5; weak D call: TRBD2 (5 bases). Looked up from germline, CDR1 is SEHNR and CDR2 is FQNEAQ (reference sequence). Trimming removed 5 bases at V and 4 bases at J, with 11 bases between. The CDR3 loop spans 13 amino acids. The CDR3 sequence is CASSRTRGETQYF. The CDR3, as DNA: TGTGCCAGCAGCCGCACCCGGGGAGAGACCCAGTACTTC.

The genes are TRBV5-1 and TRBJ1-4, with D tentatively TRBD1 (5 bases). The CDR3 is 12 residues long. Germline loops: CDR1 SGHRS, CDR2 YFSETQ. Trimming cost V 10 bases and J 12 bases, with 19 bases left between them. The CDR3 bases are TGCGCCGTAAGCAGGGCGGGGGGGGAACTGTTTTTT. Its translation is CAVSRAGGELFF. Full variable domain (rest looked up from reference TRBV5-1 and TRBJ1-4): KAGVTQTPRYLIKTRGQQVTLSCSPISGHRSVSWYQQTPGQGLQFLFEYFSETQRNKGNFPGRFSGRQFSNSRSEMNVSTLELGDSALYLCAVSRAGGELFFGSGTQLSVL.